These T cell receptor beta chains were read from a single sample in a study of T cells in Graves' hyperthyroidism and ophthalmopathy. MiXCR, run by TCRdb on the multiplex PCR reads, gives a single entry per CDR3 protein. The repertoire holds about 580,000 distinct CDR3 sequences, with 46% as singletons. The sequencing sample was made of peripheral blood or thyroid tissue (not recorded which). The receptors stem from a woman younger than 35 with Graves' hyperthyroidism. Both conserved end residues are part of each CDR3. D genes are given only for firm matches. Only some rows state a clone size, as once, few, many or a class for expanded clones.

clone size	D gene	V gene	J gene	CDR3 DNA	CDR3 protein
many	TRBD1	TRBV20-1	TRBJ1-2	TGCAGTGCTAGAGGTTGGACAGGGGGCGCATTACTCAACTATGGCTACACCTTC	CSARGWTGGALLNYGYTF
.	.	TRBV7-6	TRBJ1-1	TGTGCCAGCAGCGTTGAACAAAGGGCAGGCACTGAAGCTTTCTTT	CASSVEQRAGTEAFF
.	.	TRBV11-2	TRBJ2-5	TGTGCCAGCAGCGTCCAACTTGGGACCCAGTACTTC	CASSVQLGTQYF
few	.	TRBV20-1	TRBJ1-2	TGCAGTGCTAGAGATAATAGGGCGGGAGGCTACACCTTC	CSARDNRAGGYTF
.	.	TRBV18	TRBJ1-1	TGTGCCAGCTCACCAATCGGGGGGCTGGGTACTGAAGCTTTCTTT	CASSPIGGLGTEAFF
many	TRBD2	TRBV9	TRBJ2-7	TGTGCCAGCAGCGTCGGCATCGGGAGGAGCTCCTACGAGCAGTACTTC	CASSVGIGRSSYEQYF
once	.	TRBV3-1	TRBJ1-1	TGTGCCAGCAGCCATGGAGCGGGACAAGCTTTCTTT	CASSHGAGQAFF
many	.	TRBV27	TRBJ1-2	TGTGCCAGCTACCTAGGAGGGGTCGGCTACACCTTC	CASYLGGVGYTF
.	.	TRBV19	TRBJ1-2	TGTGCCAGTAGAGGACTAGCGGGATACACCTTC	CASRGLAGYTF
.	.	TRBV15	TRBJ1-5	TGTGCCACCAGCAGGGACCATCCCTCGGGGAATCAGCCCCAGCATTTT	CATSRDHPSGNQPQHF
many	TRBD2	TRBV6-1	TRBJ2-7	TGTGCCAGCAGTCGGACTAGGGGCTCGGAGTACGAGCAGTACTTC	CASSRTRGSEYEQYF
.	.	TRBV5-1	TRBJ1-4	TGCGCCAGCAGCCTAAGGACGTCTAATGAAAAACTGTTTTTT	CASSLRTSNEKLFF
.	TRBD2	TRBV20-1	TRBJ2-7	TGCAGTGCTAGAGAAGGTAGCGGGAGTGTCGAGGTGCAGTACTTC	CSAREGSGSVEVQYF
many	.	TRBV27	TRBJ1-1	TGTGCCAGCAGTTCCCTCACTGAAGCTTTCTTT	CASSSLTEAFF
.	TRBD1	TRBV7-3	TRBJ1-1	TGTGCCAGCAGCGAGACTAGCGGGACAGGGAACGCTGAAGCTTTCTTT	CASSETSGTGNAEAFF
.	.	TRBV29-1	TRBJ1-2	TGCAGCGCTGCGGAGAATAGCAATCAGCCCCAGGTAAACTATGGCTACACCTTC	CSAAENSNQPQVNYGYTF
many	.	TRBV7-9	TRBJ1-2	TGTGCCAGCAGCCCGCGGGGGAGGGCAGACATCTATGGCTACACCTTC	CASSPRGRADIYGYTF
many	TRBD1	TRBV15	TRBJ1-5	TGTGCCACCAGCAGGATGGACAGGAAGCCCCAGCATTTT	CATSRMDRKPQHF
.	TRBD1	TRBV15	TRBJ1-6	TGTGCCACCAGCAGGGGACAGGGGATTTCACCCCTCCACTTT	CATSRGQGISPLHF
many	TRBD2	TRBV10-3	TRBJ2-7	TGTGCCATCAGTGAGGAGGGAGGGTCCTACGAGCAGTACTTC	CAISEEGGSYEQYF
many	TRBD1	TRBV7-6	TRBJ1-1	TGTGCCAGCGGGAATACAGGGGGAGGGACTGAAGCTTTCTTT	CASGNTGGGTEAFF
.	TRBD2	TRBV28	TRBJ2-7	TGTGCCAGCAGTTTCGGGACTAGCGGTGAGCAGTACTTC	CASSFGTSGEQYF
many	.	TRBV3-1	TRBJ2-6	TGTGCCAGCAGCCAAGTCTCCCTGATGGCCTCTGGGGCCAACGTCCTGACTTTC	CASSQVSLMASGANVLTF
.	.	TRBV29-1	TRBJ2-5	TGCAGCAGCTTGACAGGAGGGGCATCAGAGACCCAGTACTTC	CSSLTGGASETQYF
many	.	TRBV6-5	TRBJ1-5	TGTGCCAGCAGTCCCTCGTTGTACAATCAGCCCCAGCATTTT	CASSPSLYNQPQHF
.	TRBD2	TRBV6-2/TRBV6-3	TRBJ2-7	TGTGCCAGCAGTCCGGGACTAGCGGGGGAGCAGTACTTC	CASSPGLAGEQYF
.	TRBD2	TRBV24-1	TRBJ2-5	TGTGCCACCAGTGGACCGGGACTAGCTCAAGAGACCCAGTACTTC	CATSGPGLAQETQYF
.	TRBD1	TRBV7-2	TRBJ1-2	TGTGCCAGCAGCGTCCGGGACAGCGATGGCTACACCTTC	CASSVRDSDGYTF
.	.	TRBV11-2	TRBJ1-1	TGTGCCAGCAGCTCTCAGGCGGCCGGAGCTTTCTTT	CASSSQAAGAFF
many	.	TRBV7-2	TRBJ1-5	TGTGCCAGCAGCCAAGATATCCGGAATAGCAATCAGCCCCAGCATTTT	CASSQDIRNSNQPQHF
.	TRBD1	TRBV24-1	TRBJ2-7	TGTGCCACCAGTGATTGGACAGGGGCCTACGAGCAGTACTTC	CATSDWTGAYEQYF
many	.	TRBV20-1	TRBJ2-7	TGCAGTGCCACGGGACGTCCCTCCTACGAGCAGTACTTC	CSATGRPSYEQYF
many	.	TRBV7-9	TRBJ2-5	TGTGCCAGCAGCTTAGCTGCAAACTCGTACCAAGAGACCCAGTACTTC	CASSLAANSYQETQYF
.	.	TRBV7-2	TRBJ1-3	TGTGCCAGCAGCTTAAAAGGACGTCCTGGAAACACCATATATTTT	CASSLKGRPGNTIYF
many	.	TRBV12-3/TRBV12-4	TRBJ1-2	TGTGCCAGTTCTCAGGGTCGGTATGGCTACACCTTC	CASSQGRYGYTF
many	TRBD1	TRBV5-1	TRBJ1-4	TGCGCCAGCAGCTCGGGACAGGGTAATGAAAAACTGTTTTTT	CASSSGQGNEKLFF
.	.	TRBV7-6	TRBJ1-5	TGTGCCAGCAGCGACCTGGGGGGCAATCAGCCCCAGCATTTT	CASSDLGGNQPQHF
.	TRBD1	TRBV6-4	TRBJ2-6	TGTGCCAGCAGTTACGGGGACAGGGCCCCGGACTCTGGGGCCAACGTCCTGACTTTC	CASSYGDRAPDSGANVLTF
many	.	TRBV7-9	TRBJ2-7	TGTGCCAGCAGCTTAGGGGGTCCAGTGTCCTACGAGCAGTACTTC	CASSLGGPVSYEQYF
many	.	TRBV5-5	TRBJ1-4	TGTGCCAGCAGCTTGGATGCAATGGTGGGAAAACTGTTTTTT	CASSLDAMVGKLFF
many	.	TRBV20-1	TRBJ2-7	TGCAGTGCTAGAGATACCGGACTTCCGATATACGAGCAGTACTTC	CSARDTGLPIYEQYF
many	TRBD1	TRBV4-2	TRBJ2-7	TGTGCCAGCAGCCAAGTGACAGGGATCCACGAGCAGTACTTC	CASSQVTGIHEQYF
.	TRBD1	TRBV5-1	TRBJ1-4	TGCGCCAGCAGCTTGAAACAGGGGGGTGAAAAACTGTTTTTT	CASSLKQGGEKLFF
.	.	TRBV2	TRBJ1-6	TGTGCCAGCAGTGAAGCGCGGAACAGGATGCGTTCACCCCTCCACTTT	CASSEARNRMRSPLHF
.	.	TRBV10-3	TRBJ2-6	TGTGCCATCAGTGAGTCAAGGGGTAACGTCCTGACTTTC	CAISESRGNVLTF
many	.	TRBV19	TRBJ2-7	TGTGCCAGTAGTATAGCGGTCGCCATTTCCTACGAGCAGTACTTC	CASSIAVAISYEQYF
few	TRBD2	TRBV27	TRBJ2-5	TGTGCCAGCAGTTTAGACCCTAGCGGGAGCTCCATCGAGACCCAGTACTTC	CASSLDPSGSSIETQYF
many	TRBD1	TRBV20-1	TRBJ1-2	TGCAGTGCTAGTGGGACAGCACGTTCCTATGGCTACACCTTC	CSASGTARSYGYTF
.	.	TRBV7-2	TRBJ1-2	TGTGCCAGCAGAACACTAGCGGGGGACTATGGCTACACCTTC	CASRTLAGDYGYTF
once	.	TRBV7-9	TRBJ2-6	TGTGCCAGCAGCGAGCGGAGATCTGGGGCCAACGTCCTGACTTTC	CASSERRSGANVLTF
many	.	TRBV6-5	TRBJ1-5	TGTGCCAGCAGTGGCGGATCTATGGGCAATCAGCCCCAGCATTTT	CASSGGSMGNQPQHF
few	.	TRBV15	TRBJ2-3	TGTGCCACCGCAACCGGGGCCGTGATAGGTACGCAGTATTTT	CATATGAVIGTQYF
.	.	TRBV2	TRBJ1-5	TGTGCCAGCAGCGAGGAGGGGGAGATTAATCAGCCCCAGCATTTT	CASSEEGEINQPQHF
many	.	TRBV10-3	TRBJ2-6	TGTGCCATCAGTGATAGCGCTGGGGCCAACGTCCTGACTTTC	CAISDSAGANVLTF